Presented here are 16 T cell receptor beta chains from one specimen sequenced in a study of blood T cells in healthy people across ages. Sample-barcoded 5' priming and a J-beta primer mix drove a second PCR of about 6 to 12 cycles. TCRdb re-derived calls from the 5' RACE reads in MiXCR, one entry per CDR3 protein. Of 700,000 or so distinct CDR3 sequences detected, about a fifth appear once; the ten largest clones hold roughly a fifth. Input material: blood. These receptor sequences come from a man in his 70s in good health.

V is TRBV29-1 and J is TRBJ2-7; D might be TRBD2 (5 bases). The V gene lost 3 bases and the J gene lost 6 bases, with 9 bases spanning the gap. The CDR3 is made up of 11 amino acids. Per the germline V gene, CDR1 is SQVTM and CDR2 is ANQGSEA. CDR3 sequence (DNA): TGCAGCGTTGAGCGAGGGAGCGAGCAGTACGTC. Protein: CSVERGSEQYV.

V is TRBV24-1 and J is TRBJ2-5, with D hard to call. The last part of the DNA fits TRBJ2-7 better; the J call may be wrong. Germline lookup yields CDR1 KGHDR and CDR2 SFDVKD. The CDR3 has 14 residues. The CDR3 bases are TGTGCCACCAGTGATTTTGCCAGGCCCTACGAGCAGTACTTC. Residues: CATSDFARPYEQYF.

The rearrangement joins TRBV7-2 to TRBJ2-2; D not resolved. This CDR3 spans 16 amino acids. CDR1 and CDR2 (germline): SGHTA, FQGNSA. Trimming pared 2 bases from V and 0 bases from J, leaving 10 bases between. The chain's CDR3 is CASSLFGSSNTGELFF. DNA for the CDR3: TGTGCCAGCAGCTTATTTGGGTCTTCGAACACCGGGGAGCTGTTTTTT.

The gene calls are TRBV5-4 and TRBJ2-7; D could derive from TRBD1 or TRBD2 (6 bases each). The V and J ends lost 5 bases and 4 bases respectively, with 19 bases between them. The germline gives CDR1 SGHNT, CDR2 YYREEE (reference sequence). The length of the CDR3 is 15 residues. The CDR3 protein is CASSPARGGPYEQYF. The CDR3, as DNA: TGTGCCAGCAGTCCTGCTAGAGGGGGGCCTTACGAGCAGTACTTC.

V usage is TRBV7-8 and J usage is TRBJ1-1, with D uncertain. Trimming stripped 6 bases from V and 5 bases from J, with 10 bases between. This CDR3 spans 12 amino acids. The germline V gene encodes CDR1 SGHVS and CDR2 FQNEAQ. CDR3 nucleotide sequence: TGTGCCAGCAGTCCTTCTAGAACTGAAGCTTTCTTT. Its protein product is CASSPSRTEAFF.

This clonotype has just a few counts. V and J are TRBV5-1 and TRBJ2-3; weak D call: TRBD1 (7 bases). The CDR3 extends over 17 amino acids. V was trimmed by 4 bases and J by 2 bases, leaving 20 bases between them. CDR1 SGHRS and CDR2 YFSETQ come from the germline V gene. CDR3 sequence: CASSGGTVALFTDTQYF. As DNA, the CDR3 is TGCGCCAGCAGCGGAGGGACAGTCGCCTTATTCACAGATACGCAGTATTTT.

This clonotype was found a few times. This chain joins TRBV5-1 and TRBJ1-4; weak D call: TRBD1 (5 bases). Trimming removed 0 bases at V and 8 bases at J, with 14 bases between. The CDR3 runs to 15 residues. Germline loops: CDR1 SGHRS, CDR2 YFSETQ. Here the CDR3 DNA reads TGCGCCAGCAGCTTGGCCATGTCTGGGGGAGAAAAACTGTTTTTT. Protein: CASSLAMSGGEKLFF.

CDR3 in amino acids: CASSQEGLAGSSYNEQFF. The CDR3, as DNA: TGTGCCAGCAGCCAAGAAGGTCTAGCGGGAAGCTCCTACAATGAGCAGTTCTTC. J is TRBJ2-1 and V is TRBV3-1; 9 nucleotides line up with TRBD2. Germline-derived CDR1 and CDR2 are LGHDT and YNNKEL (reference sequence). V lost 0 bases and J lost 0; bases outside the gene matches: 6. The CDR3 runs 18 residues.

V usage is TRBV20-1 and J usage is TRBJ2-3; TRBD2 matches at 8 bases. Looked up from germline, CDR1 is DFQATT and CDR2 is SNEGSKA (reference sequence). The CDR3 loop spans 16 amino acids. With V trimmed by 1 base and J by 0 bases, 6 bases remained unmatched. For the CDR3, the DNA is TGCAGTGCTAGAGGGGGACTAGAGTTAAGCACAGATACGCAGTATTTT. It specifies CSARGGLELSTDTQYF.

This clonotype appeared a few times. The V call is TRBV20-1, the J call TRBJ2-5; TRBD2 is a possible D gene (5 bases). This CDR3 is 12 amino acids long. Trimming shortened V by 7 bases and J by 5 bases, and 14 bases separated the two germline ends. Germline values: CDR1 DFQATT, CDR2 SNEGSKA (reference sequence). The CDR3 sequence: CSVTSRWETQYF. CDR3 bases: TGCAGTGTAACTAGTCGTTGGGAGACCCAGTACTTC.

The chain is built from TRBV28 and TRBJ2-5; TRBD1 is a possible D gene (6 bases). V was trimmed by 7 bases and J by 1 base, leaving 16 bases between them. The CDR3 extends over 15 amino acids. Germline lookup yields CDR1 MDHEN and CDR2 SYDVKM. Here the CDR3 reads CASIGLDRPQETQYF. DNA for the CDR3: TGTGCCAGCATTGGTTTGGACAGACCCCAAGAGACCCAGTACTTC.

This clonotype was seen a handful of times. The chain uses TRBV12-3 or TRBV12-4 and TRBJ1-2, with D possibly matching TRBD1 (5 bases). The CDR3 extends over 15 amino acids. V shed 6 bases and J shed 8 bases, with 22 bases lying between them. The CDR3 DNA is TGTGCCAGCAGACCCCTCGGAGCGGGGGTTTGGGGCTACACCTTC. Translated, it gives CASRPLGAGVWGYTF.

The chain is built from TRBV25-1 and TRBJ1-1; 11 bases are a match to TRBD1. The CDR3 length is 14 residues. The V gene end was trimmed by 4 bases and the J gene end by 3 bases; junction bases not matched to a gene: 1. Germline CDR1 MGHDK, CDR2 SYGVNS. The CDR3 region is CASSGTGGDTEAFF. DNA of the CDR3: TGTGCCAGCAGTGGGACAGGGGGCGACACTGAAGCTTTCTTT.

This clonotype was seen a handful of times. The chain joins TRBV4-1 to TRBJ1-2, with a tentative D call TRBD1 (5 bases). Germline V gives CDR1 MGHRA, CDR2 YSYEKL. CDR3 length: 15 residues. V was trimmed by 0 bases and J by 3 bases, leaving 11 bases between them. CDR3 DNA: TGCGCCAGCAGCCAAGACACAGGCTTCCACTATGGCTACACCTTC. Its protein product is CASSQDTGFHYGYTF.

The CDR3 region has the DNA TGCGCCAGCAGCTTGATGGCGGGGGGATTGAATGAGCAGTTCTTC. Translated, it gives CASSLMAGGLNEQFF. The chain couples TRBV5-1 to TRBJ2-5, with TRBD2 matching 8 bases. The tail of the sequence fits TRBJ2-1 better, so the J call may be wrong. The CDR3 has 15 amino acids. Per the germline V gene, CDR1 is SGHRS and CDR2 is YFSETQ.

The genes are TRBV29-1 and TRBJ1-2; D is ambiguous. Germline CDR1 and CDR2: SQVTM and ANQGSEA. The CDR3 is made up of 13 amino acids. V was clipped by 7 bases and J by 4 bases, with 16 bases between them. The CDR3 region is CSAYTPASYGYTF. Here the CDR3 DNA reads TGCAGCGCCTATACGCCCGCTAGCTATGGCTACACCTTC.